The rows below give T cell receptor beta chains drawn from one sample of a study of sequential checkpoint blockade in melanoma. Sequencing was performed with immunoSEQ multiplex PCR; in TCRdb, only in-frame clones are kept and a portion is missing. The repertoire holds approximately 6,000 clones, roughly 36% seen once, with 8% to 9.5% in the top ten. Sample: tumor tissue (inferred from file names), taken from a patient given nivolumab and ipilimumab in sequence. Receptor source: a human donor with melanoma. Both conserved end residues are part of each CDR3. A D gene is named only where the DNA matches it firmly. Expanded clones are given a class, and other clones once, few, many or no size at all.

j_call	cdr3_length	d_call	clone_size	v_call	cdr3_aa	cdr3_nt
TRBJ2-1	13	.	.	TRBV6-8	CAISKGQFNEQFF	TGTGCCATCAGTAAAGGACAGTTCAATGAGCAGTTCTTC
TRBJ2-3	14	.	medium-sized	TRBV11-3	CASSPGTPSDTQYF	TGTGCCAGCAGCCCTGGTACACCGTCAGATACGCAGTATTTT
TRBJ1-5	15	TRBD1	few	TRBV19	CASKNPGGTNQPQHF	TGTGCCAGTAAAAATCCAGGGGGCACCAATCAGCCCCAGCATTTT
TRBJ1-1	14	.	.	TRBV5-1	CASSLVPGRTEAFF	TGCGCCAGCAGCTTGGTTCCAGGGAGGACTGAAGCTTTCTTT
TRBJ2-7	16	TRBD2	.	TRBV14	CASSQWTSGGGYEQYF	TGTGCCAGCAGCCAATGGACTAGCGGGGGAGGTTACGAGCAGTACTTC
TRBJ2-7	19	.	.	TRBV18	CASSPRPGGVLSGLYEQYF	TGTGCCAGCTCACCCAGACCGGGGGGCGTCCTTAGCGGTCTCTACGAGCAGTACTTC
TRBJ2-4	15	.	.	TRBV19	CASTRGYGAKNIQYF	TGTGCCAGTACCCGGGGGTACGGGGCCAAAAACATTCAGTACTTC
TRBJ2-7	14	TRBD2	.	TRBV5-1	CASSQAGILYEQYF	TGCGCCAGCAGCCAAGCGGGAATTCTCTACGAGCAGTACTTC
TRBJ2-1	13	.	.	TRBV19	CASNVQGWHEQFF	TGTGCCAGCAATGTGCAGGGTTGGCATGAGCAGTTCTTC
TRBJ1-1	15	TRBD1	few	TRBV27	CASSLTGAMNTEAFF	TGTGCCAGCAGTTTAACAGGGGCTATGAACACTGAAGCTTTCTTT
TRBJ2-1	15	TRBD2	few	TRBV7-6	CASSPETSGINEQFF	TGTGCCAGCAGCCCCGAGACTAGCGGGATAAATGAGCAGTTCTTC
TRBJ2-1	20	TRBD2	.	TRBV28	CASSAPGLAGPRSSYNEQFF	TGTGCCAGCAGTGCTCCGGGACTAGCGGGACCTAGGAGCTCCTACAATGAGCAGTTCTTC
TRBJ2-7	15	TRBD2	medium-sized	TRBV11-3	CASSSAGGPYYEQYF	TGTGCCAGCAGCTCGGCGGGAGGGCCCTATTACGAGCAGTACTTC
TRBJ2-3	14	TRBD2	once	TRBV19	CASTQRESTDTQYF	TGTGCCAGTACCCAGCGGGAGAGCACAGATACGCAGTATTTT
TRBJ1-3	15	.	once	TRBV9	CASTMDSRSGNTIYF	TGTGCCAGCACTATGGACAGCCGCTCTGGAAACACCATATATTTT
TRBJ1-2	15	.	few	TRBV4-1	CASSQVQGTGYGYTF	TGCGCCAGCAGCCAAGTTCAAGGGACGGGCTATGGCTACACCTTC
TRBJ2-7	14	TRBD1	few	TRBV6-8	CASSYGGRGYEQYF	TGTGCCAGCAGTTACGGTGGCAGGGGGTACGAGCAGTACTTC
TRBJ2-2	16	.	once	TRBV5-1	CASRGGAGVNTGELFF	TGCGCCAGCAGGGGGGGGGCCGGAGTGAACACCGGGGAGCTGTTTTTT
TRBJ2-1	18	.	.	TRBV6-8	CASSYNLALDSSYNEQFF	TGTGCCAGCAGTTATAATCTCGCTTTGGACTCCAGTTACAATGAGCAGTTCTTC
TRBJ2-1	14	.	.	TRBV28	CASSPPGGINEQFF	TGTGCCAGCAGTCCACCGGGTGGCATCAATGAGCAGTTCTTC
TRBJ1-1	15	TRBD1	.	TRBV18	CASSHTTGGNTEAFF	TGTGCCAGCTCACACACGACAGGGGGAAACACTGAAGCTTTCTTT
TRBJ2-1	15	.	.	TRBV18	CASSQGPLLFNEQFF	TGTGCCAGCTCACAGGGACCACTCCTTTTCAATGAGCAGTTCTTC
TRBJ1-5	13	.	.	TRBV28	CASSPSTFQPQHF	TGTGCCAGCAGTCCCTCGACGTTTCAGCCCCAGCATTTT
TRBJ1-1	14	.	few	TRBV7-6	CASSLTGLWTEAFF	TGTGCCAGCAGCTTAACAGGTCTATGGACTGAAGCTTTCTTT
TRBJ2-3	13	.	.	TRBV6-7	CASSYSSTDTQYF	TGTGCCAGCAGTTACTCAAGCACAGATACGCAGTATTTT
TRBJ1-1	14	TRBD1	.	TRBV6-7	CASSSLDRGTEAFF	TGTGCCAGCAGTTCCCTGGACAGGGGCACTGAAGCTTTCTTT
TRBJ2-7	19	TRBD2	once	TRBV28	CASSLWPPVLAGGGDEQYF	TGTGCCAGCAGTTTATGGCCCCCGGTACTAGCGGGAGGAGGGGACGAGCAGTACTTC
TRBJ2-2	14	.	.	TRBV23-1	CASSQDLAPGELFF	TGCGCCAGCAGCCAAGATCTGGCCCCCGGGGAGCTGTTTTTT
TRBJ1-2	14	.	few	TRBV9	CASSVTGRDYGYTF	TGTGCCAGCAGCGTAACAGGGCGGGACTATGGCTACACCTTC
TRBJ2-1	14	.	.	TRBV9	CASSVAGGNNEQFF	TGTGCCAGCAGCGTAGCTGGGGGTAACAATGAGCAGTTCTTC
TRBJ2-6	15	.	medium-sized	TRBV1	CASSQDGSGANVLTF	TGCGCCAGCAGCCAAGATGGCTCTGGGGCCAACGTCCTGACTTTC
TRBJ2-7	14	.	medium-sized	TRBV6-8	CASSLAGESYEQYF	TGTGCCAGCAGTTTAGCAGGAGAGTCCTACGAGCAGTACTTC
TRBJ2-1	15	TRBD2	.	TRBV19	CASRTSGSSGNEQFF	TGTGCCAGTAGGACTAGCGGGAGTTCCGGGAATGAGCAGTTCTTC
TRBJ1-2	14	TRBD1	.	TRBV19	CASTPATGVYGYTF	TGTGCCAGTACCCCAGCTACAGGGGTCTATGGCTACACCTTC
TRBJ2-5	15	.	.	TRBV5-1	CASSPSSGIQETQYF	TGCGCCAGCAGCCCATCTTCCGGGATCCAAGAGACCCAGTACTTC
TRBJ2-7	15	TRBD1	once	TRBV11-1	CASSAHLDRGREQYF	TGTGCCAGCAGCGCGCACTTGGACAGGGGGCGGGAGCAGTACTTC
TRBJ2-7	13	TRBD2	few	TRBV19	CASSLAGGDEQYF	TGTGCCAGTAGTTTAGCGGGAGGGGACGAGCAGTACTTC
TRBJ1-1	14	.	few	TRBV18	CASSPGRQNTEAFF	TGTGCCAGCTCACCAGGACGTCAGAACACTGAAGCTTTCTTT
TRBJ2-2	15	.	few	TRBV30	CAWHPGLLNTGELFF	TGTGCCTGGCATCCGGGACTGCTGAACACCGGGGAGCTGTTTTTT
TRBJ2-5	17	.	many	TRBV11-3	CASSLGLLQFGQETQYF	TGTGCCAGCAGCTTAGGACTTCTGCAATTCGGACAAGAGACCCAGTACTTC
TRBJ2-6	17	TRBD1	.	TRBV28	CASSSRQGAPGANVLTF	TGTGCCAGCAGTTCGAGACAGGGGGCGCCTGGGGCCAACGTCCTGACTTTC
TRBJ1-1	15	.	.	TRBV11-3	CASSLGSGLNTEAFF	TGTGCCAGCAGCTTAGGGTCAGGCCTGAACACTGAAGCTTTCTTT
TRBJ2-5	16	TRBD2	few	TRBV11-3	CASSLGLAGVAETQYF	TGTGCCAGCAGCTTGGGGTTAGCGGGAGTTGCAGAGACCCAGTACTTC
TRBJ1-1	14	.	.	TRBV29-1	CSVRPGSGAIEAFF	TGCAGCGTTCGGCCGGGGTCCGGGGCAATTGAAGCTTTCTTT
TRBJ2-1	14	.	few	TRBV28	CASRLRGFNNEQFF	TGTGCCAGCAGACTCAGGGGTTTTAACAATGAGCAGTTCTTC